Listed here are 8 T cell receptor beta chains from one sample, sequenced in a study of T cell responses to AZD1222 COVID-19 vaccine (dated by TCRdb to 2020 to 2022). To prepare the library, the immunoSEQ multiplex PCR assay was applied. Drawn from immuneACCESS, this table holds only the in-frame rearrangements with V and J called that TCRdb kept. Clones are partly lost; checked studies trace under half to an unresolved V gene and leave the rest unexplained. This sample lists under 200,000 clones; approximately 90% were detected once. The ten largest clonotypes hold over 1.2% of the sample. Interpreted using the paper, the time point label stands for: baseline before first vaccination. The sequenced sample was peripheral blood, obtained on day 0 of AZD1222 vaccination. These TCRs come from an adult in good health.

In this sample, this clone turned up once. The rearrangement uses TRBV12-3 or TRBV12-4 and TRBJ2-3; D is unresolved. Trimming removed 3 bases from V and 11 bases from J, with 12 bases in between. The CDR3 loop spans 12 amino acids. CDR3 in amino acids: CASSLADPMQYF. The CDR3 nucleotides are TGTGCCAGCAGTTTGGCGGATCCTATGCAGTATTTT.

The CDR3 loop is CASSLVQVYNSPLHF. CDR3 coding DNA: TGCGCCAGCAGCCTAGTACAGGTCTATAATTCACCCCTCCACTTT. This chain joins TRBV4-3 and TRBJ1-6, with D perhaps TRBD1 (5 bases). CDR1 LGHNA and CDR2 YSLEER come from the germline V gene. V was shortened by 4 bases and J by 3 bases, with 10 bases between the two germline ends. The CDR3 consists of 15 residues.

This clone occurred a few times. This rearrangement joins TRBV18 to TRBJ2-5, with D perhaps TRBD1 or TRBD2 (7 bases each). Germline values: CDR1 KGHSH, CDR2 LQKENI. There are 17 residues in the CDR3. The V gene lost 8 bases and the J gene lost 0 bases, with 22 bases spanning the gap. In nucleotides, the CDR3 is TGTGCCAGCACAACGGGGGGACAGACCTTATACCAAGAGACCCAGTACTTC. Translated: CASTTGGQTLYQETQYF.

This chain joins TRBV3-1 (or the pseudogene TRBV3-2) and TRBJ1-2, with a possible D match to TRBD1 (6 bases). Trimming left V 0 bases short and J 5 bases short, with 13 bases between. Germline CDR1 reads LGHDT; CDR2 reads YNNKEL (reference sequence). This CDR3 has 15 amino acids. The CDR3 DNA sequence: TGTGCCAGCAGCCAAGAACCGAACAGGGCGTATGGCTACACCTTC. Amino acids: CASSQEPNRAYGYTF.

V is TRBV19 and J is TRBJ1-2, with 7 bases aligning to TRBD1. Germline CDR1 is LNHDA and CDR2 is SQIVND (reference sequence). V dropped 5 bases and J dropped 5; count of bases not matched to a gene: 11. The CDR3 covers 15 residues. The CDR3 region is CASSPRQGAGYGYTF. The DNA for the CDR3 is TGTGCCAGTAGTCCCCGACAGGGAGCCGGTTATGGCTACACCTTC.

The chain has TRBV9 and TRBJ1-6; a possible D gene is TRBD1 (5 bases). CDR1 and CDR2 (germline): SGDLS, YYNGEE. V was pared by 0 bases and J by 7 bases, with 11 bases between. This CDR3 comprises 15 residues. The CDR3 nucleotides read TGTGCCAGCAGCGTAGCTGCGGGGGAAAATTCACCCCTCCACTTT. Its protein product is CASSVAAGENSPLHF.

This chain uses TRBV18 with TRBJ1-1; D remains unclear. The CDR3 extends over 15 amino acids. Per the germline V gene, CDR1 is KGHSH and CDR2 is LQKENI. V lost 6 bases and J lost 1, with 15 bases in between. The DNA for the CDR3 is TGTGCCAGCTCGGTAGGGCATTCCCAGAACACTGAAGCTTTCTTT. This translates into CASSVGHSQNTEAFF.

This chain joins TRBV9 and TRBJ2-7; D is unresolved. Trimming stripped 0 bases from V and 7 bases from J, with 11 bases between. CDR1 and CDR2 from the germline V gene are SGDLS and YYNGEE. The CDR3 is 13 residues long. The CDR3 DNA sequence: TGTGCCAGCAGCGTAGGTAGCCCCGGGGAGCAGTACTTC. This translates into CASSVGSPGEQYF.